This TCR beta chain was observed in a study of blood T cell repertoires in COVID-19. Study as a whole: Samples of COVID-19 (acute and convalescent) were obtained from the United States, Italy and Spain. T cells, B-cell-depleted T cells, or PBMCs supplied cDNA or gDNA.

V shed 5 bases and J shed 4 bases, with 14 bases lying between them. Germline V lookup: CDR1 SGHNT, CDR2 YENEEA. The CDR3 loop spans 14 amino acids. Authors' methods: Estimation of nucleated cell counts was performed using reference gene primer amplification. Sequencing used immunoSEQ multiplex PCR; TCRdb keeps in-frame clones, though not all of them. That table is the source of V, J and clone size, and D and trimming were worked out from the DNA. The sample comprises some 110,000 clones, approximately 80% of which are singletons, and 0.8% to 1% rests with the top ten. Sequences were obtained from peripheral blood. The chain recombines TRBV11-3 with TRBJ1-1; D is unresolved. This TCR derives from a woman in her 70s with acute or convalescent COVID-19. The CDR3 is CASSAHGESTEAFF. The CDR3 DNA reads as TGTGCCAGCAGCGCTCATGGAGAGTCCACTGAAGCTTTCTTT.